Sequencing of this T cell receptor beta chain was carried out in a study of cytomegalovirus exposure and HLA in healthy donors. Overall study: Among the roughly 400 genotyped donors, approximately 81% were placed in the Caucasian-associated ancestry cluster. General observations from the study: The study dropped some indistinguishable V segments, TRBV6-2 and TRBV6-3 among them.

This CDR3 is 9 amino acids long. Trimming stripped 4 bases from V and 17 bases from J, with 6 bases between. PCR primers comprised 60 Vbeta and 13 Jbeta primers. Some clones are missing from TCRdb's copy, which holds only in-frame ones; the method was immunoSEQ multiplex PCR. This table holds about 160,000 clones, about 80% found once. Regarding this clone: No antigen is known for it.

The sample was PBMCs. This receptor was identified in a man between 18 and 35 years old in good health and CMV-seropositive. The chain has TRBV23-1 and TRBJ1-6; D is unclear. TRBV23-1 is labeled an ORF, and its function is uncertain. CDR3 sequence reads: CASSPFVHF. Here the CDR3 DNA reads TGCGCCAGCAGTCCTTTCGTCCACTTT.